Presented here are 16 T cell receptor beta chains from one specimen sequenced in a study of CD8+CD57+ T cells in acquired aplastic anemia. By flow cytometry, patients selected for sequencing had shown an expansion of CD8+CD57+ cells. The study profiled TCR beta VDJ and CDR3 using genomic DNA as template. TCRdb passed the reads through MiXCR, listing each CDR3 protein once. The data contain 250,000 to 300,000 distinct CDR3 sequences, approximately 58% of them singletons. The sample consisted of sorted CD4+, CD8+, or CD8+CD57+ T cells (not recorded which) from PBMCs. These TCRs come from a human donor with aplastic anemia.

This clonotype was counted between two and nine times. The V and J genes are TRBV20-1 and TRBJ1-2, with 7 bases fitting TRBD1. The CDR3 runs to 15 residues. Germline V lookup: CDR1 DFQATT, CDR2 SNEGSKA (reference sequence). V lost 3 bases, J lost 2 bases, and 9 bases stayed unmatched. The chain's CDR3 is CSASLRGFRNYGYTF. The CDR3 bases are TGCAGTGCTAGTCTCAGGGGGTTCCGCAACTATGGCTACACCTTC.

The chain joins TRBV5-1 to TRBJ2-5, with D hard to call. The CDR3 is 12 amino acids. The germline V gene encodes CDR1 SGHRS and CDR2 YFSETQ. V was pared by 4 bases and J by 4 bases, with 8 bases between. The CDR3, as DNA: TGCGCCAGCAGCCTCCTTACAGAGACCCAGTACTTC. It specifies CASSLLTETQYF.

The chain couples TRBV19 to TRBJ1-5; 9 bases align to TRBD1. CDR1 is LNHDA, CDR2 SQIVND, per germline (reference sequence). The CDR3 spans 14 residues. V gave up 7 bases and J gave up 2 bases; unmatched junction bases: 3. In DNA form, the CDR3 reads TGTGCCAGTAACCACAGGGGGCGCAATCAGCCCCAGCATTTT. Protein product: CASNHRGRNQPQHF.

V gene TRBV7-3 combines with J gene TRBJ2-2; unclear D gene. The CDR3 extends over 15 amino acids. The germline CDR1 and CDR2 sequences are SGHTA and FQGTGA. The germline V and J ends were trimmed by 0 bases and 4 bases, with 9 bases remaining between them. CDR3 DNA sequence: TGTGCCAGCAGCTTAACTACTTCCAGCACCGGGGAGCTGTTTTTT. Encoded protein: CASSLTTSSTGELFF.

This clonotype has a count of ten or more. V and J are TRBV5-1 and TRBJ1-5; a weak D match, TRBD1 (6 bases). V lost 4 bases to trimming and J lost 1 base, with 12 bases between them. The length of the CDR3 is 15 residues. Germline lookup yields CDR1 SGHRS and CDR2 YFSETQ. The CDR3 DNA reads TGCGCCAGCAGCCCCGGGACAACGAGCAATCAGCCCCAGCATTTT. The encoded protein is CASSPGTTSNQPQHF.

This clonotype was seen at least ten times. The rearrangement joins TRBV18 to TRBJ2-7; the D gene is possibly TRBD1 (8 bases). CDR3 length: 15 residues. V lost 5 bases, J lost 4 bases, and 18 bases lay in between. Germline CDR1 KGHSH, CDR2 LQKENI. In DNA, the CDR3 is TGTGCCAGCTCAATCCAGGGGGCGGGGGAGTACGAGCAGTACTTC. Protein product: CASSIQGAGEYEQYF. The full variable domain, completed using reference TRBV18 and TRBJ2-7, is NAGVMQNPRHLVRRRGQEARLRCSPMKGHSHVYWYRQLPEEGLKFMVYLQKENIIDESGMPKERFSAEFPKEGPSILRIQQVVRGDSAAYFCASSIQGAGEYEQYFGPGTRLTVT.

This clonotype was observed a handful of times. The chain is built from TRBV24-1 and TRBJ1-1, with TRBD1 matching 8 bases. The junction had 8 bases not matched to a gene; V was cut back by 2 bases and J by 10 bases. CDR3 length: 14 residues. Germline V gives CDR1 KGHDR, CDR2 SFDVKD. The DNA for the CDR3 is TGTGCCACCAGTGATTACCAGGGGGCGAGGGGAGCTTTCTTT. This sequence encodes CATSDYQGARGAFF.

This clonotype was recorded a few times. The genes are TRBV25-1 and TRBJ2-1; 8 bases align to TRBD2. The CDR3 spans 13 residues. V was pared by 5 bases and J by 7 bases, with 4 bases of the junction left unmatched. Germline-derived CDR1 and CDR2 are MGHDK and SYGVNS. The CDR3 sequence is CASSLLAGNEQFF. The DNA of the CDR3 is TGTGCCAGCAGTCTCTTAGCGGGGAATGAGCAGTTCTTC.

In this sample, this clonotype turned up a few times. The chain combines TRBV27 with TRBJ1-3; TRBD1 is a possible D gene (6 bases). The V end was cut by 5 bases, the J end by 2 bases, with 16 bases between. CDR1 and CDR2 from the germline V gene are MNHEY and SMNVEV (reference sequence). The CDR3 consists of 16 residues. Here the CDR3 reads CASSRVGTLTGNTIYF. CDR3 nucleotide sequence: TGTGCCAGCAGTAGGGTCGGGACATTAACTGGAAACACCATATATTTT.

Details on this clonotype: The junction shows a germline mismatch at one end, possibly a read error. The chain joins TRBV6-5 to TRBJ1-5, with D possibly matching TRBD1 (5 bases). Gene TRBJ2-3 matches the end of the DNA better, so the J call may be wrong. The CDR3 runs 13 residues. The germline gives CDR1 MNHEY, CDR2 SVGAGI. Written as DNA, the CDR3 is TGTGCCAGTAGTTACAGTCCGAGACAGCCCCAGTATTTT. Amino acids: CASSYSPRQPQYF.

This clonotype was found many times. V usage is TRBV25-1 and J usage is TRBJ2-7; maybe TRBD1 (5 bases). The CDR3 consists of 14 residues. CDR1 and CDR2 from the germline V gene are MGHDK and SYGVNS. V lost 4 bases and J 2 bases, leaving 12 bases between the germline ends. The CDR3 DNA reads TGTGCCAGCAGTGCTCAGGGATTAACCTACGAGCAGTACTTC. It translates to CASSAQGLTYEQYF.

This clonotype was counted at least ten times. The chain links TRBV5-8 to TRBJ2-5; 8 nucleotides match TRBD2. This CDR3 has 16 amino acids. Germline V gives CDR1 SGHTS, CDR2 YDEGEE. V was clipped by 0 bases and J by 3 bases; unmatched bases: 7. Here the CDR3 reads CASSLGGTSGKETQYF. DNA for the CDR3: TGTGCCAGCAGCTTGGGAGGTACTAGCGGTAAAGAGACCCAGTACTTC.

There are many counts of this clonotype. The J gene is TRBJ2-7, the V gene TRBV19, with 9 bases fitting TRBD1. Germline V gene data show CDR1 as LNHDA and CDR2 as SQIVND (reference sequence). Trimming at V came to 7 bases and at J to 4 bases, leaving 14 bases not matched to a gene. The CDR3 contains 16 residues. In DNA, the CDR3 is TGTGCCAGTACCGAAGGTCTGGGGACAGGGAGATACGAGCAGTACTTC. Translating gives CASTEGLGTGRYEQYF.

This chain connects TRBV10-3 to TRBJ2-3; 9 nucleotides agree with TRBD2. J lost 1 base, V lost 6 bases, and 5 bases had no gene match. The CDR3 extends over 15 amino acids. CDR1 is ENHRY and CDR2 is SYGVKD in the germline V gene. CDR3 loop: CAIRVAGEGTDTQYF. In DNA, the CDR3 is TGTGCCATCAGGGTAGCGGGGGAAGGCACAGATACGCAGTATTTT.

The chain links TRBV7-8 to TRBJ2-1, with a possible D match to TRBD1 (7 bases). Trimming removed 1 base from V and 7 bases from J, with 11 bases in between. Germline loops: CDR1 SGHVS, CDR2 FQNEAQ. The CDR3 has 14 residues. This CDR3 is CASSLEAGGNEQFF. The CDR3 coding sequence is TGTGCCAGCAGCTTAGAGGCAGGGGGGAATGAGCAGTTCTTC.

Only a few counts were recorded for this clonotype. This chain's CDR3 is CASSLAWERNTIYF. CDR3 bases: TGTGCCAGCAGCTTGGCATGGGAAAGAAACACCATATATTTT. The chain has TRBV5-6 and TRBJ1-3; unclear D gene. Germline CDR1 is SGHDT and CDR2 is YYEEEE. The CDR3 sequence is 14 residues long. V gave up 0 bases and J gave up 5 bases, with 9 bases separating them. The whole variable domain, remainder taken from reference TRBV5-6 and TRBJ1-3, is DAGVTQSPTHLIKTRGQQVTLRCSPKSGHDTVSWYQQALGQGPQFIFQYYEEEERQRGNFPDRFSGHQFPNYSSELNVNALLLGDSALYLCASSLAWERNTIYFGEGSWLTVV.